A selection of T cell receptor beta chains follows, all from one sample in a study of cytomegalovirus exposure and HLA in healthy donors. Sequencing was performed with immunoSEQ multiplex PCR; in TCRdb, only in-frame clones are kept and a portion is missing. The sample has 150,000 to 200,000 clones, around 84% seen once. The material sequenced was PBMCs. Every receptor here comes from a man younger than 35 in good health and CMV-seronegative. Both conserved end residues are part of each CDR3. Each record gives: CDR3 length, D gene, J gene, clone size, V gene, CDR3 DNA, CDR3 protein. A D gene is named only where the DNA matches it firmly. Not all rows give a size; the values are once, few, many and, for expanded clones, a class.

15,TRBD1,TRBJ1-3,-,TRBV30,TGTGCCTGGAGTGACGACAGGGGACGGGGGAACACCATATATTTT,CAWSDDRGRGNTIYF
13,TRBD2,TRBJ2-7,-,TRBV7-9,TGTGCCCTAGCTAGGGCGGGAGAGGACGAGCAGTACTTC,CALARAGEDEQYF
14,TRBD1,TRBJ1-2,-,TRBV28,TGTGCCAGCAGTTGGGACAGGGGGGTTTATGGCTACACCTTC,CASSWDRGVYGYTF
16,-,TRBJ2-3,-,TRBV7-8,TGTGCCAGCAGTTCCAGTTTGGGGAAAGGGGGAGATACGCAGTATTTT,CASSSSLGKGGDTQYF
16,-,TRBJ2-4,-,TRBV7-2,TGTGCCAGCAGCTTAACAGGGATGTGGGCCAAAAACATTCAGTACTTC,CASSLTGMWAKNIQYF
16,TRBD2,TRBJ2-3,-,TRBV27,TGTGCCAGCAGTTTAACCGCTAGCGGGGGAACAGATACGCAGTATTTT,CASSLTASGGTDTQYF
11,TRBD1,TRBJ1-2,-,TRBV30,TGTGCCACAGGGGACAACTATGGCTACACCTTC,CATGDNYGYTF
13,-,TRBJ2-3,-,TRBV6-1,TGTGCCAGCAGTTGGAGGGTTACAGATACGCAGTATTTT,CASSWRVTDTQYF
15,-,TRBJ1-4,-,TRBV10-3,TGTGCCATCAAGCCGGACGGGGCAACTAATGAAAAACTGTTTTTT,CAIKPDGATNEKLFF
12,-,TRBJ2-1,-,TRBV29-1,TGCAGCGTTGATCGGAGATACAATGAGCAGTTCTTC,CSVDRRYNEQFF
16,-,TRBJ1-1,-,TRBV5-1,TGCGCCAGCAGCCGGGAGACGAGAAGGGGTGGCACTGAAGCTTTCTTT,CASSRETRRGGTEAFF
15,-,TRBJ2-2,-,TRBV11-2,TGTGCCAGCAGCGAGGGCCTAGTGGGAACCGGGGAGCTGTTTTTT,CASSEGLVGTGELFF
14,TRBD1,TRBJ1-4,-,TRBV28,TGTGCCAGCAGCCTCGGGACAGGTCTTGAAAAACTGTTTTTT,CASSLGTGLEKLFF
15,TRBD1,TRBJ2-7,-,TRBV10-3,TGTGCCATCAGTAACCAGGGGGTCTTCTCCTACGAGCAGTACTTC,CAISNQGVFSYEQYF
15,-,TRBJ2-1,once,TRBV5-4,TGTGCCAGCAGCTTGGGGCTCAGTCCCAGGGATGAGCAGTTCTTC,CASSLGLSPRDEQFF
15,TRBD2,TRBJ2-1,-,TRBV4-3,TGCGCCAGCAGCCAAAACAGCGGGAGAGGGCATGAGCAGTTCTTC,CASSQNSGRGHEQFF
14,-,TRBJ2-2,-,TRBV5-1,TGCGCCAGCAGTATAATCCTAAACACCGGGGAGCTGTTTTTT,CASSIILNTGELFF
14,-,TRBJ1-6,-,TRBV19,TGTGCCAGTAAGCCGCGGTCCTATAATTCACCCCTCCACTTT,CASKPRSYNSPLHF
16,TRBD1,TRBJ1-5,-,TRBV6-1,TGTGCCAGCAGTGAAGGGACAGGGGCTAGCAATCAGCCCCAGCATTTT,CASSEGTGASNQPQHF
15,TRBD1,TRBJ1-1,-,TRBV7-3,TGTGCCAGCAGCTCGGGACAGGGGGTTAACACTGAAGCTTTCTTT,CASSSGQGVNTEAFF
13,-,TRBJ1-5,-,TRBV6-5,TGTGCCAGCAGCCGCGGGGCTCATCAGCCCCAGCATTTT,CASSRGAHQPQHF